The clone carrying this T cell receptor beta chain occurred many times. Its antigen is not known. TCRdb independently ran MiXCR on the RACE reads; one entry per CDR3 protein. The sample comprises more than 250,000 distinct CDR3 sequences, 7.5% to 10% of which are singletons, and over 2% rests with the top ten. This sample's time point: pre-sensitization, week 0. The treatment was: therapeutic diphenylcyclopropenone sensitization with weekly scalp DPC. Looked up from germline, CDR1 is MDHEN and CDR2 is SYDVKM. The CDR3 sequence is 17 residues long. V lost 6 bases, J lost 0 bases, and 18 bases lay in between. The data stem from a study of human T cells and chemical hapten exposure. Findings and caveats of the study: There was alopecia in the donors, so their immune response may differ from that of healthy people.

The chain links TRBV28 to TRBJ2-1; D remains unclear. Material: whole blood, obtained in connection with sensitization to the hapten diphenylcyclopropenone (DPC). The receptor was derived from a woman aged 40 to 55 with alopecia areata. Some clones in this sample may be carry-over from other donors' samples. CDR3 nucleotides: TGTGCCAGCAGCTTGCTGATGGACGGAAGCTCCTACAATGAGCAGTTCTTC. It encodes CASSLLMDGSSYNEQFF.